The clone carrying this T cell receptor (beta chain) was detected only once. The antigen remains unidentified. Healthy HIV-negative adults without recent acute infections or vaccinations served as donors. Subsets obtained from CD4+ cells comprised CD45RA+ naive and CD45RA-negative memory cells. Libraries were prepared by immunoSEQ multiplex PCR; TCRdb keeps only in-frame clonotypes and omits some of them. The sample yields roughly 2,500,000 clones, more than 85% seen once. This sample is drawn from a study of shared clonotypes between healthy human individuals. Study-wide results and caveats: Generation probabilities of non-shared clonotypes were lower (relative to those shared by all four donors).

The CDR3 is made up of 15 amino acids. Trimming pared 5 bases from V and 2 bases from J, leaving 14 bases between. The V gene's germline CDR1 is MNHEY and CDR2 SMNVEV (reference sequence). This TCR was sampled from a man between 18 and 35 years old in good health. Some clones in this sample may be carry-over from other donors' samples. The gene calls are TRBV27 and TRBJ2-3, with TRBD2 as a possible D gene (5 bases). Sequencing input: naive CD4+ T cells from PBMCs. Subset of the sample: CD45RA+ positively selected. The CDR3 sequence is CASSPARTATDTQYF. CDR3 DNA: TGTGCCAGCAGTCCCGCCCGGACTGCCACAGATACGCAGTATTTT.